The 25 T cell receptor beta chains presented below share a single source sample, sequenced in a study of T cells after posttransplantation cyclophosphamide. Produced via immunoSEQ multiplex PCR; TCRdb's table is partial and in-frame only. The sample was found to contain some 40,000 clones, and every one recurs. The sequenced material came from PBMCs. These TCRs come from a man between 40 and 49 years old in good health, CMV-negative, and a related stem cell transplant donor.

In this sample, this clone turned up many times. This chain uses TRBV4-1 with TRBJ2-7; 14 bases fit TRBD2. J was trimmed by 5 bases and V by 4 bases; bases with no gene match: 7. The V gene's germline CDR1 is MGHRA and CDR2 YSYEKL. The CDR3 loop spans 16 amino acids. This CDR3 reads CASSPWTSGGRDEQYF. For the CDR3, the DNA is TGCGCCAGCAGCCCCTGGACTAGCGGGGGGCGTGACGAGCAGTACTTC.

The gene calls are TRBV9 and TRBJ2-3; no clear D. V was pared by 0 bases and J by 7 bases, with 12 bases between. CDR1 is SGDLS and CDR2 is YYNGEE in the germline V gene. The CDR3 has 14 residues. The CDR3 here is CASSVDGQQYTQYF. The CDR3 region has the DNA TGTGCCAGCAGCGTAGATGGGCAACAGTATACGCAGTATTTT.

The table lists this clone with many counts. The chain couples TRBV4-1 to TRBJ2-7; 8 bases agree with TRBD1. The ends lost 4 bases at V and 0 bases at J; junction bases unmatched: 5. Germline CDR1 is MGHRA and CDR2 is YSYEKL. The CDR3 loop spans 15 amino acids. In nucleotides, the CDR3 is TGCGCCAGCAGCCTCCGGACAGGGAGCTCCTACGAGCAGTACTTC. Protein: CASSLRTGSSYEQYF.

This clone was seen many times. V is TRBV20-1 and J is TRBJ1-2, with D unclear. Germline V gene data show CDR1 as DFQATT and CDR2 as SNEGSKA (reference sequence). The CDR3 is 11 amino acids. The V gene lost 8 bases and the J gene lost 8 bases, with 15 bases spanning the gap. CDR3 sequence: CSLDGGVGYTF. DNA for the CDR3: TGCAGTCTAGACGGAGGAGTAGGCTACACCTTC.

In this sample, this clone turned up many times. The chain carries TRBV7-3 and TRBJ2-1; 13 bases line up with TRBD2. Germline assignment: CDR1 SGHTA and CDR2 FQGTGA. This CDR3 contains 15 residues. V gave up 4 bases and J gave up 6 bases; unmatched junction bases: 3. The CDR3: CASSWTSGSGNEQFF. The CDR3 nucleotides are TGTGCCAGCAGCTGGACTAGCGGGAGTGGCAATGAGCAGTTCTTC.

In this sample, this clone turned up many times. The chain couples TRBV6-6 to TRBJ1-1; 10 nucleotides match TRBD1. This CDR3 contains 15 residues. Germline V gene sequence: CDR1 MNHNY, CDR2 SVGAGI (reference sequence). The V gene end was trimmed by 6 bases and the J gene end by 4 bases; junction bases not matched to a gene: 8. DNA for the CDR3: TGTGCCAGCAGCTCCATCGACAGGGGGCTCACTGAAGCTTTCTTT. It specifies CASSSIDRGLTEAFF.

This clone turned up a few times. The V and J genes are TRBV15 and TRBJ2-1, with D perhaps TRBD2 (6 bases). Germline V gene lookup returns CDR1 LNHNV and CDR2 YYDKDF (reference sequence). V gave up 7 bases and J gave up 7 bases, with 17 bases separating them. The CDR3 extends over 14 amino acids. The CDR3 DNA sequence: TGTGCCACCACCGGAGGGGCCGGGCTTAATGAGCAGTTCTTC. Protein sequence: CATTGGAGLNEQFF.

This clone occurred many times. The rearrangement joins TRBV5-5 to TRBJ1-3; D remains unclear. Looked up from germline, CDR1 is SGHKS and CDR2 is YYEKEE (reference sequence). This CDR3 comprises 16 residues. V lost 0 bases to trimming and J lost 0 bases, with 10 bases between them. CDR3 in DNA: TGTGCCAGCAGCTTGGGCGTCGGGAGCTCTGGAAACACCATATATTTT. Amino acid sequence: CASSLGVGSSGNTIYF.

Written as DNA, the CDR3 is TGCGCCAGCAGTCAATCTCCCCGAGGGAGGCAGACCCAGTACTTC. Its protein is CASSQSPRGRQTQYF. The chain employs TRBV23-1 and TRBJ2-5; tentative D call: TRBD2 (6 bases). TRBV23-1 is an ORF; its function is uncertain. This CDR3 region has 15 residues. V was pared by 0 bases and J by 6 bases, with 14 bases between.

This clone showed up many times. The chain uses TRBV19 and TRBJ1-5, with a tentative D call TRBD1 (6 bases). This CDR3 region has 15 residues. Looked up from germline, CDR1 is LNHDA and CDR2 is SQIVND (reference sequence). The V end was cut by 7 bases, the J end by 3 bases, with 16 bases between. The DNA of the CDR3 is TGTGCCAGTAATGATGCCGGGACACCCAATCAGCCCCAGCATTTT. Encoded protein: CASNDAGTPNQPQHF.

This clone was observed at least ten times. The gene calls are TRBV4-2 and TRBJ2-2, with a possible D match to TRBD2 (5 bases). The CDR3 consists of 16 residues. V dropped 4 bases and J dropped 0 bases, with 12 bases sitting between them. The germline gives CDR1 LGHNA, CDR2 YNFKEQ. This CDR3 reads CASSPNPGTNTGELFF. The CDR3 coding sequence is TGTGCCAGCAGCCCTAACCCGGGGACGAACACCGGGGAGCTGTTTTTT.

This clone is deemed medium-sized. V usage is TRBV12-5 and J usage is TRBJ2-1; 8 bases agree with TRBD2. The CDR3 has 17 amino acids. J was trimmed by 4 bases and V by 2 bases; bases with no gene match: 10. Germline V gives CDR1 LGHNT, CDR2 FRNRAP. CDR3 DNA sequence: TGTGCTAGTGGTTTGATGGCGGATGGGACTAGTTACAATGAGCAGTTCTTC. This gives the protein CASGLMADGTSYNEQFF.

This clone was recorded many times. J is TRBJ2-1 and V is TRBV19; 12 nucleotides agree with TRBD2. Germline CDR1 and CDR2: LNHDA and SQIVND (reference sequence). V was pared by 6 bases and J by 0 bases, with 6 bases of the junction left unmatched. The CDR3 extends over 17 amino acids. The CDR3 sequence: CASRASGGATSYNEQFF. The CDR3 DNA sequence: TGTGCCAGTAGGGCTAGCGGGGGGGCCACCTCCTACAATGAGCAGTTCTTC. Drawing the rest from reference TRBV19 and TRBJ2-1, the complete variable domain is DGGITQSPKYLFRKEGQNVTLSCEQNLNHDAMYWYRQDPGQGLRLIYYSQIVNDFQKGDIAEGYSVSREKKESFPLTVTSAQKNPTAFYLCASRASGGATSYNEQFFGPGTRLTVL.

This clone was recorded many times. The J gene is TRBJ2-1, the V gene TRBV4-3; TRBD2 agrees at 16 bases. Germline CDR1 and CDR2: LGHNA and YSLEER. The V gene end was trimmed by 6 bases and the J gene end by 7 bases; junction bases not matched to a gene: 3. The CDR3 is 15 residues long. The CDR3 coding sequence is TGCGCCAGCAGTTGGGGACTAGCGGGAGGGAATGAGCAGTTCTTC. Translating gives CASSWGLAGGNEQFF.

Here the CDR3 reads CASSEVWRGSSYEQYV. DNA of the CDR3: TGTGCCAGCAGTGAAGTTTGGCGGGGGAGCTCCTACGAGCAGTACGTC. V is TRBV6-1 and J is TRBJ2-7, with TRBD2 matching over 7 bases. J lost 0 bases, V lost 1 base, and 6 bases had no gene match. The germline gives CDR1 MNHNS, CDR2 SASEGT. The CDR3 sequence is 16 residues long.

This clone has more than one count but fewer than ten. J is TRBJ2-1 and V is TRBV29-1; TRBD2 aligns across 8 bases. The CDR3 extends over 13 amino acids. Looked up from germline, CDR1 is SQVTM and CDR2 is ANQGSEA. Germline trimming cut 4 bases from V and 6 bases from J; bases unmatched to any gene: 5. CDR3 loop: CSVGAGATNEQFF. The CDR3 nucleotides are TGCAGCGTTGGAGCGGGGGCCACCAATGAGCAGTTCTTC.

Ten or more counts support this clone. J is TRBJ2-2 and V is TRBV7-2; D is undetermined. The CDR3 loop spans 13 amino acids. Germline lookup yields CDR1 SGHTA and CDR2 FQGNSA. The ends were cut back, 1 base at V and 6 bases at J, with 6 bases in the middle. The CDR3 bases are TGTGCCAGCAGCTTAGTCTCCTCCGGGGAGCTGTTTTTT. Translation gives CASSLVSSGELFF.

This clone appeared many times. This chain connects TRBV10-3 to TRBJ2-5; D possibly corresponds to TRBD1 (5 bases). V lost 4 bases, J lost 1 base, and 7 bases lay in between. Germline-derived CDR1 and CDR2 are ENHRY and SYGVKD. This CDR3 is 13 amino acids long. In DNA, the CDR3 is TGTGCCATCAGTGTACAGGCCCAAGAGACCCAGTACTTC. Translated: CAISVQAQETQYF.

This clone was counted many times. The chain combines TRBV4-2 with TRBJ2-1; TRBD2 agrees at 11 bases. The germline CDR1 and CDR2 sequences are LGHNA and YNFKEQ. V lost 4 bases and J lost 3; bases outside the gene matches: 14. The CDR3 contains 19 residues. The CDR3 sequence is CASSPNRVSGRVLYNEQFF. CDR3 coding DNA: TGTGCCAGCAGCCCCAACAGGGTTAGCGGGAGGGTCCTCTACAATGAGCAGTTCTTC.

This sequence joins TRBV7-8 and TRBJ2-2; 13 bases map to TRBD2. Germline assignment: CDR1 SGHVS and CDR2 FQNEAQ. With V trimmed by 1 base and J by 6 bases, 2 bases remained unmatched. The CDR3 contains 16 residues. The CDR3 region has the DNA TGTGCCAGCAGCTTAGAGGGACTAGCGGGGTCCGGGGAGCTGTTTTTT. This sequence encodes CASSLEGLAGSGELFF.

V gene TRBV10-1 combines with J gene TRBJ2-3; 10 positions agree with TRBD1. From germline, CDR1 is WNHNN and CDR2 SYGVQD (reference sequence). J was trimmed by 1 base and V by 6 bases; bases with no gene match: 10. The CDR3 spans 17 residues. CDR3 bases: TGCGCCAGCAGCGACAGGGGGCGGGGGAAGGGCACAGATACGCAGTATTTT. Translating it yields CASSDRGRGKGTDTQYF.

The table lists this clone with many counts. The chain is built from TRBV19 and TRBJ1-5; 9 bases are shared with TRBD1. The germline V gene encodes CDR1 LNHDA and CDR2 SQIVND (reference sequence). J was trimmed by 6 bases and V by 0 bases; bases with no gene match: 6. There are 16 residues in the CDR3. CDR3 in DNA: TGTGCCAGTAGTATAGAGGAACAGGGGGCAGGTCAGCCCCAGCATTTT. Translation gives CASSIEEQGAGQPQHF.

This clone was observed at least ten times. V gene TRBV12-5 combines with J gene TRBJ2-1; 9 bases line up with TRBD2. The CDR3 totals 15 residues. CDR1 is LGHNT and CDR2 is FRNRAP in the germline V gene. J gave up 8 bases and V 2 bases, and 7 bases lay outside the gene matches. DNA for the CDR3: TGTGCTAGTGGTTTGAATGCGGGGGGGGTTTATGAGCAGTTCTTC. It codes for CASGLNAGGVYEQFF.

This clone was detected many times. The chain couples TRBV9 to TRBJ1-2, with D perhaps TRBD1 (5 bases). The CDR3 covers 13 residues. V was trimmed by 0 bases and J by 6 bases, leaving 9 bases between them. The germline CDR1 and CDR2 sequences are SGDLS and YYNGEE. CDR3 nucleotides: TGTGCCAGCAGCGTAGGGCAGGGAAATGGCTACACCTTC. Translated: CASSVGQGNGYTF.

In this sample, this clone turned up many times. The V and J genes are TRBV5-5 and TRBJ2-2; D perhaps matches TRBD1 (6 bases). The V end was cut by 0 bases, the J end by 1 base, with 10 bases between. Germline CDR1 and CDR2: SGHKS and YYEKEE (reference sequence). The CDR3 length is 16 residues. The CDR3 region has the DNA TGTGCCAGCAGCTTGGATCCAGGGGAGAACACCGGGGAGCTGTTTTTT. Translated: CASSLDPGENTGELFF.